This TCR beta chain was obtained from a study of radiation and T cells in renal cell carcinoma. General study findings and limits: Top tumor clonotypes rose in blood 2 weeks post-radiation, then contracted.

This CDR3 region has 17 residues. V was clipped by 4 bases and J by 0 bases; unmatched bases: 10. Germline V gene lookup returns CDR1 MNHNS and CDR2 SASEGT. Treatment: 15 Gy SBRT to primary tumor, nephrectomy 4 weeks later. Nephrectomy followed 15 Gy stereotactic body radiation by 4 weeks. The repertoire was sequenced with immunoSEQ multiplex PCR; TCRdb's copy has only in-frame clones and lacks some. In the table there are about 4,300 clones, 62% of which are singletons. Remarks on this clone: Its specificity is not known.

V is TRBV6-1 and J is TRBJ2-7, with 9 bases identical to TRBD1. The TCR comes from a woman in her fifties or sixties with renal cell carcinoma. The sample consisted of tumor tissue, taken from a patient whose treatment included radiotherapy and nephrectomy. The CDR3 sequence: CASSATSGTGSSYEQYF. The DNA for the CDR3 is TGTGCCAGCAGTGCAACTTCCGGGACAGGGAGCTCCTACGAGCAGTACTTC.